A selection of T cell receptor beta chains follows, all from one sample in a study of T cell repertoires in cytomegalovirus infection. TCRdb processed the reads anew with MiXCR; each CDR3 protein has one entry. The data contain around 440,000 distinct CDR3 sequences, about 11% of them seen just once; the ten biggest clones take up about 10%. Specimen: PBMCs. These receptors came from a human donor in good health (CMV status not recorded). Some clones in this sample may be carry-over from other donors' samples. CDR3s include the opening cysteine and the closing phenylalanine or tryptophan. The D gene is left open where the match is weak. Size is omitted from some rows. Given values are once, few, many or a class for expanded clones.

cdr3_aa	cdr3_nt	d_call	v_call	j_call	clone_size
CASSSAYTSTDTQYF	TGTGCCAGCAGCTCCGCGTATACTAGCACAGATACGCAGTATTTT	.	TRBV7-9	TRBJ2-3	many
CASSQAEGSQYF	TGCGCCAGCAGTCAGGCCGAAGGCTCGCAGTATTTT	.	TRBV23-1	TRBJ2-3	few
CASSSRTSSYEQYF	TGTGCCAGCAGCTCGAGGACCAGCTCCTACGAGCAGTACTTC	.	TRBV7-2	TRBJ2-7	many
CAMSRGLNTGELFF	TGTGCCATGAGCAGGGGCTTGAACACCGGGGAGCTGTTTTTT	.	TRBV19	TRBJ2-2	many
CASSSIQGSNEKLFF	TGTGCCAGCAGTTCTATACAGGGGAGTAATGAAAAACTGTTTTTT	TRBD1	TRBV28	TRBJ1-4	many
CASSQGGSSTDTQYF	TGCGCCAGCAGCCAAGGGGGGTCTAGCACAGATACGCAGTATTTT	.	TRBV4-1	TRBJ2-3	.
CAISDPLWTGEDGNQPQHF	TGTGCCATCAGTGACCCCCTTTGGACAGGGGAAGATGGGAATCAGCCCCAGCATTTT	TRBD1	TRBV10-3	TRBJ1-5	.
CASSLVSGQLISGANVLTF	TGTGCCAGCAGCTTAGTGTCGGGACAGTTAATATCTGGGGCCAACGTCCTGACTTTC	TRBD1	TRBV7-8	TRBJ2-6	many
CASRPGMELAGWGGELFF	TGTGCCAGCAGGCCCGGGATGGAACTAGCGGGTTGGGGCGGGGAGCTGTTTTTT	TRBD2	TRBV12-3/TRBV12-4	TRBJ2-2	many
CASSSGQGTIKVYEQYF	TGTGCCAGCAGCTCGGGACAGGGGACCATAAAGGTGTACGAGCAGTACTTC	TRBD1	TRBV11-2	TRBJ2-7	.
CASRLGLVAFF	TGTGCCAGCAGGCTCGGGCTTGTCGCGTTCTTC	.	TRBV6-2/TRBV6-3	TRBJ2-1	many
CAISEGGQGNQPQHF	TGTGCCATCAGTGAGGGGGGACAGGGAAATCAGCCCCAGCATTTT	TRBD1	TRBV10-3	TRBJ1-5	.
CASSPLRSGNTIYF	TGTGCCAGCAGCCCACTCCGCTCTGGAAACACCATATATTTT	.	TRBV12-3/TRBV12-4	TRBJ1-3	many
CSEQTGFNQPQHF	TGCAGTGAACAGACAGGTTTCAATCAGCCCCAGCATTTT	.	TRBV20-1	TRBJ1-5	many
CASSLRNGETQYF	TGTGCCAGCAGCCTCCGAAACGGCGAGACCCAGTACTTC	.	TRBV5-6	TRBJ2-5	many
CASSGVGETQYF	TGTGCCAGCAGTGGGGTCGGGGAGACCCAGTACTTC	.	TRBV6-2/TRBV6-3	TRBJ2-5	many
CASSPTLSSTDTQYF	TGTGCCAGCAGTCCAACATTATCTAGCACAGATACGCAGTATTTT	.	TRBV6-6	TRBJ2-3	many
CASSLRGRSSYEQYF	TGCGCCAGCAGCTTGAGGGGCAGATCCTCCTACGAGCAGTACTTC	.	TRBV5-1	TRBJ2-7	many
CASSQVAKNIQYF	TGTGCCAGCAGCCAGGTAGCCAAAAACATTCAGTACTTC	.	TRBV2	TRBJ2-4	.
CASSLPRIAGGNEQFF	TGTGCCAGCAGCCTCCCCAGGATAGCGGGAGGCAATGAGCAGTTCTTC	TRBD2	TRBV14	TRBJ2-1	few
CASSLAGGNETQYF	TGTGCTAGCAGCTTAGCGGGAGGGAATGAGACCCAGTACTTC	TRBD2	TRBV7-7	TRBJ2-5	.
CASSFFLTGFNSPLHF	TGTGCCAGCAGTTTCTTTCTGACAGGGTTTAATTCACCCCTCCACTTT	TRBD1	TRBV28	TRBJ1-6	many
CASSLGYGGGHTEAFF	TGTGCCAGCAGTTTAGGGTACGGAGGAGGGCACACTGAAGCTTTCTTT	.	TRBV12-3/TRBV12-4	TRBJ1-1	many
CASRTPEGNYGYTF	TGTGCCAGCAGAACCCCCGAGGGGAACTATGGCTACACCTTC	.	TRBV27	TRBJ1-2	many
CASSSPKYEQFF	TGTGCCAGCAGCTCCCCTAAGTATGAGCAGTTCTTC	.	TRBV12-3/TRBV12-4	TRBJ2-1	many
CASSRGQANPGGFF	TGTGCCAGCAGCAGGGGACAGGCCAACCCGGGGGGTTTCTTT	TRBD1	TRBV5-6	TRBJ1-1	.
CAISSQDSRHEQYF	TGTGCCATCAGCTCTCAAGACAGCCGACACGAGCAGTACTTC	.	TRBV10-3	TRBJ2-7	many
CASSQEIGPGLPYNEQFF	TGTGCCAGCAGCCAAGAAATAGGGCCGGGCCTACCCTACAATGAGCAGTTCTTC	.	TRBV4-2	TRBJ2-1	many
CASSLVYGQGGTEAFF	TGCGCCAGCAGCTTGGTCTACGGACAGGGAGGCACTGAAGCTTTCTTT	TRBD1	TRBV5-1	TRBJ1-1	.
CATSGTKQESDEQFF	TGTGCCACCAGTGGGACCAAGCAGGAGTCCGATGAGCAGTTCTTC	.	TRBV24-1	TRBJ2-1	many
CASSLGVDPRGYTF	TGTGCCAGCAGCTTGGGTGTGGATCCTCGTGGCTACACCTTC	.	TRBV5-6	TRBJ1-2	many
CASSHLAGGSHEQYF	TGTGCCAGCAGTCACCTAGCGGGAGGGTCCCACGAGCAGTACTTC	TRBD2	TRBV5-4	TRBJ2-7	many
CASSPGEPYSGANVLTF	TGCGCCAGCAGCCCCGGGGAGCCCTACTCTGGGGCCAACGTCCTGACTTTC	.	TRBV5-1	TRBJ2-6	few
CASSRQQISRTDTQYF	TGTGCCAGCAGCCGACAGCAGATTAGCCGCACAGATACGCAGTATTTT	.	TRBV28	TRBJ2-3	many
CATSDLLGDTQYF	TGTGCCACCAGTGATTTGCTGGGGGATACGCAGTATTTT	.	TRBV24-1	TRBJ2-3	few
CASSRGLAGVSGANVLTF	TGTGCCAGCAGCCGCGGACTAGCGGGGGTCTCTGGGGCCAACGTCCTGACTTTC	TRBD2	TRBV5-4	TRBJ2-6	.
CSRSGPTDTQYF	TGCAGCCGAAGCGGACCCACAGATACGCAGTATTTT	.	TRBV20-1	TRBJ2-3	.